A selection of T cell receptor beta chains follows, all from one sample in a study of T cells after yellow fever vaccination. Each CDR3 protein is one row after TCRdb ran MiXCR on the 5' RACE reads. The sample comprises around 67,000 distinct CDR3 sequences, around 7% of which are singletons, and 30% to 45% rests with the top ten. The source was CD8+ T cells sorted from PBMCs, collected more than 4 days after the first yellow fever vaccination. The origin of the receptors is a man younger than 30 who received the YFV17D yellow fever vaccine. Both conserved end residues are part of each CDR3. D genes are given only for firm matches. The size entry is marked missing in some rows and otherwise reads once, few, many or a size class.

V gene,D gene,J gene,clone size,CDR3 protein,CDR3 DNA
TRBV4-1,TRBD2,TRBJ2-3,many,CASSPGTTYTDTQYF,TGCGCCAGCAGCCCAGGGACTACATACACAGATACGCAGTATTTT
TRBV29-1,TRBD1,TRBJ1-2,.,CSVVLQGGNYGYTF,TGCAGCGTTGTGTTACAGGGGGGGAACTATGGCTACACCTTC
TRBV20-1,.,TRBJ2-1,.,CSARALTSNEQFF,TGCAGTGCTAGAGCCCTCACTAGCAATGAGCAGTTCTTC
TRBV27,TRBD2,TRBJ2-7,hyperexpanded,CASSQWGGTPYEQYF,TGTGCCAGCAGCCAATGGGGGGGTACGCCCTACGAGCAGTACTTC
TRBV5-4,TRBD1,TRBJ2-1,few,CASSLQEGGLRRLYNEQFF,TGTGCCAGCAGCTTACAGGAAGGGGGCCTTCGGAGGCTTTACAATGAGCAGTTCTTC
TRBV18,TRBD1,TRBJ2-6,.,CASSPLDRGLSGANVLTF,TGTGCCAGCTCGCCCCTGGACAGGGGGCTGTCTGGGGCCAACGTCCTGACTTTC
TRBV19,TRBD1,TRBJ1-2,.,CASSIRRTGSNYGYTF,TGTGCCAGTAGTATACGGAGGACAGGGTCTAACTATGGCTACACCTTC
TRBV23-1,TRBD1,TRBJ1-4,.,CASREDRAAAKLFF,TGCGCCAGCAGAGAGGACAGGGCCGCGGCAAAACTGTTTTTT
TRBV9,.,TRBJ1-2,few,CASSVVDRQPNYGYTF,TGTGCCAGCAGCGTAGTAGACCGACAGCCCAACTATGGCTACACCTTC
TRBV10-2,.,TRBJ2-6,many,CASSLTGSGANVLTF,TGCGCCAGCAGCCTTACGGGCTCTGGGGCCAACGTCCTGACTTTC
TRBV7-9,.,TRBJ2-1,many,CASSSAGYNEQFF,TGTGCCAGCAGCTCGGCGGGTTACAATGAGCAGTTCTTC
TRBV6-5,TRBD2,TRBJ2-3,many,CASSDSSGGPGDTQYF,TGTGCCAGCAGTGACTCGAGCGGGGGGCCAGGAGATACGCAGTATTTT
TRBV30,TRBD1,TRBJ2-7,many,CAWRLGQGLYF,TGTGCCTGGAGGCTCGGACAGGGTCTATACTTC
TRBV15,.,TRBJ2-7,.,CATSSGHDYEQYF,TGTGCCACCAGCAGCGGCCACGACTACGAGCAGTACTTC
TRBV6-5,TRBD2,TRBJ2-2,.,CASSYAPGGAGELFF,TGTGCCAGCAGTTACGCCCCTGGGGGGGCCGGGGAGCTGTTTTTT
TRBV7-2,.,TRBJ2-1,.,CASSLEGPQAQFF,TGTGCCAGCAGCTTAGAAGGCCCCCAAGCGCAGTTCTTC
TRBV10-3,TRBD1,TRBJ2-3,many,CAISESGTGEWSTDTQYF,TGTGCCATCAGTGAGTCGGGGACAGGGGAGTGGAGCACAGATACGCAGTATTTT
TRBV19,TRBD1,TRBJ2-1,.,CASKQQGGSEQFF,TGTGCCAGTAAGCAACAGGGGGGCAGTGAGCAGTTCTTC
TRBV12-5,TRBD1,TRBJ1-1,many,CASGPSPGGLTEAFF,TGTGCTAGTGGTCCAAGCCCAGGGGGCCTCACTGAAGCTTTCTTT
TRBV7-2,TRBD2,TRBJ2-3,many,CASSPWGGDTQYF,TGTGCCAGCAGCCCCTGGGGGGGAGATACGCAGTATTTT
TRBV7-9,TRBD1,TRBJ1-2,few,CASSLRDRGDYGYTF,TGTGCCAGCAGCCTCCGGGACAGGGGAGACTATGGCTACACCTTC
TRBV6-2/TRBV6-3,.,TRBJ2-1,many,CASKIDSSSYNEQFF,TGTGCCAGCAAGATAGACAGTAGCTCCTACAATGAGCAGTTCTTC
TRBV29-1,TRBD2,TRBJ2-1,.,CSVERGDYNEQFF,TGCAGCGTTGAGCGGGGGGATTACAATGAGCAGTTCTTC
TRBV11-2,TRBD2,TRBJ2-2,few,CASSLGTSGGSNTGELFF,TGTGCCAGCAGCCTCGGGACTAGCGGGGGGTCGAACACCGGGGAGCTGTTTTTT
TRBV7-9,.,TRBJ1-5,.,CASSPQSPNQPQHF,TGTGCCAGCAGCCCCCAGTCTCCAAATCAGCCCCAGCATTTT
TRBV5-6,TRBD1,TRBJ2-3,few,CASSLAGGTQYF,TGTGCCAGCAGCTTGGCAGGGGGTACGCAGTATTTT
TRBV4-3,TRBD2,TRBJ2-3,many,CASSQDILAGGYTDTQYF,TGCGCCAGCAGCCAAGATATCCTAGCGGGGGGATACACAGATACGCAGTATTTT
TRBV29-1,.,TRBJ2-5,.,CSVSQRETQYF,TGCAGCGTTAGTCAGAGAGAGACCCAGTACTTC
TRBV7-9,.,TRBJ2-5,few,CASSLVQLQETQYF,TGTGCCAGCAGCTTAGTCCAGTTACAAGAGACCCAGTACTTC
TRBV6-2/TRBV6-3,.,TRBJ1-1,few,CASSTQTGTLNTEAFF,TGTGCCAGCAGTACCCAGACGGGTACTTTGAACACTGAAGCTTTCTTT
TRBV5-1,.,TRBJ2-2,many,CASSLIWARRDTGELFF,TGCGCCAGCAGCTTGATCTGGGCCCGGAGGGACACCGGGGAGCTGTTTTTT
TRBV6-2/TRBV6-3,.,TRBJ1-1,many,CASWASPWDTEAFF,TGTGCCAGCTGGGCATCCCCTTGGGACACTGAAGCTTTCTTT
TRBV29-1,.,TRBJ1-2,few,CSVIDSNYGYTF,TGCAGCGTTATAGACAGTAACTATGGCTACACCTTC
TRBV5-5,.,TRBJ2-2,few,CASRIRPTPGVSGVLFF,TGTGCCAGCAGAATCCGTCCAACGCCTGGGGTGTCGGGGGTGCTGTTTTTT
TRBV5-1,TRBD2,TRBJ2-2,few,CASSLGTSGYTGELFF,TGCGCCAGCAGCTTAGGGACTAGCGGCTACACCGGGGAGCTGTTTTTT
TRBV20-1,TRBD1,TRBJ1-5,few,CSARGNRGFGNQPQHF,TGCAGTGCTAGGGGAAACAGGGGTTTTGGGAATCAGCCCCAGCATTTT
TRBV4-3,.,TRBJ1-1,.,CASSRDRGATEAFF,TGCGCCAGCAGCCGCGACCGGGGGGCCACTGAAGCTTTCTTT
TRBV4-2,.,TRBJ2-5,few,CASSPNWGALGTGTSPGETQYF,TGTGCCAGCAGCCCAAACTGGGGTGCTTTGGGTACGGGAACCAGTCCGGGGGAGACCCAGTACTTC
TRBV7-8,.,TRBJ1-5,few,CASSLAPEGWQPQHF,TGTGCCAGCAGCTTAGCGCCGGAAGGCTGGCAGCCCCAGCATTTT
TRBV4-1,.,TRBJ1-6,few,CASSQESVYSPLHF,TGCGCCAGCAGCCAAGAATCGGTGTATTCACCCCTCCACTTT
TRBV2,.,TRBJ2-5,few,CASYNRGVETQYF,TGTGCCAGCTACAACCGCGGGGTGGAGACCCAGTACTTC
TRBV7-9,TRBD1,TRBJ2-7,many,CASSLTGTGPYEQYF,TGTGCCAGCAGCCTTACCGGGACAGGGCCCTACGAGCAGTACTTC
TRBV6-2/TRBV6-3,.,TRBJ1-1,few,CASSYSDSLNTEAFF,TGTGCCAGCAGTTACTCCGACAGCCTCAACACTGAAGCTTTCTTT
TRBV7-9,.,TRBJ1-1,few,CASSEEISGLRNTEAFF,TGTGCCAGCAGCGAGGAGATTTCGGGACTGAGGAACACTGAAGCTTTCTTT
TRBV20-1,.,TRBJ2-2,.,CSAPSLKPGELFF,TGCAGTGCTCCATCCCTTAAACCCGGGGAGCTGTTTTTT
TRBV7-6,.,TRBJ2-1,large,CASSPGYEQFF,TGTGCCAGCAGCCCTGGGTATGAGCAGTTCTTC
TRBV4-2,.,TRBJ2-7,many,CASSPSQVAGNYEQYF,TGTGCCAGCAGCCCTTCACAGGTTGCTGGTAACTACGAGCAGTACTTC
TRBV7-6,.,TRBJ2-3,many,CASSPGGGRQYF,TGTGCCAGCAGCCCTGGGGGGGGCCGGCAGTATTTT
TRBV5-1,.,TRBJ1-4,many,CASSWGFGDAPNNEKLFF,TGCGCCAGCAGCTGGGGCTTCGGAGACGCTCCTAACAATGAAAAACTGTTTTTT
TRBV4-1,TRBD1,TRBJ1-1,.,CASSQALTTGGRVNTEAFF,TGCGCCAGCAGCCAAGCTCTGACGACAGGGGGTCGAGTGAACACTGAAGCTTTCTTT
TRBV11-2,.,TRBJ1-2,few,CASSYTSGTAYGYTF,TGTGCCAGCAGTTACACATCCGGGACGGCTTATGGCTACACCTTC
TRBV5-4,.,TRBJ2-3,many,CASSPPRMGGVGTQYF,TGTGCCAGCAGCCCCCCACGGATGGGAGGAGTTGGGACGCAGTATTTT
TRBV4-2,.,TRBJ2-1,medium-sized,CASSQEGSTSYNEQFF,TGTGCCAGCAGCCAAGAGGGATCTACCTCCTACAATGAGCAGTTCTTC
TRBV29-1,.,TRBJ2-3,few,CSVDADTQYF,TGCAGCGTTGATGCAGATACGCAGTATTTT
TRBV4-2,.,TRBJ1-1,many,CASSQALFLNTEAFF,TGTGCCAGCAGCCAAGCTCTGTTTTTGAACACTGAAGCTTTCTTT
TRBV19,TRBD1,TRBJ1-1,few,CASRGTEGAHEAFF,TGTGCCAGTAGAGGAACCGAGGGGGCCCATGAAGCTTTCTTT
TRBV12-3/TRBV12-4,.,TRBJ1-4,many,CASGHGGEKLFF,TGTGCCAGCGGACACGGGGGCGAAAAACTGTTTTTT
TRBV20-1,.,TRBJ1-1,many,CSARARNRGTEAFF,TGCAGTGCTAGAGCCAGAAATAGGGGGACTGAAGCTTTCTTT
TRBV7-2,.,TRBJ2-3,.,CASSQDPVGDTQYF,TGTGCCAGCAGCCAGGACCCAGTCGGGGATACGCAGTATTTT